This TCR beta chain comes out of a study of control samples from healthy donors and cancer patients. The CDR3 length is 15 residues. Germline trimming cut 5 bases from V and 7 bases from J; bases unmatched to any gene: 12. Germline CDR1 reads MNHEY; CDR2 reads SVGEGT. Data came from immunoSEQ multiplex PCR; TCRdb stores just in-frame clones and leaves some out. The sample shows 100,000 to 150,000 clones, approximately 90% of them seen only once. Specimen: blood. The chain joins TRBV6-2 or TRBV6-3 to TRBJ1-2, with 8 positions matching TRBD1. This receptor was identified in a man aged 18 to 30 in good health. The CDR3 DNA is TGTGCCAGCAGTACGGACAGGGAGAATCTTCGTGGCTACACCTTC. As protein: CASSTDRENLRGYTF.